The 9 T cell receptor beta chains reported below all come from one sample, sequenced in a study of T cells in narcolepsy. Clones were read by immunoSEQ multiplex PCR, and TCRdb kept only the in-frame ones, dropping some. The table has about 24,000 clones, 85% to 90% seen once. Sequenced input: CD45RA- memory CD4+ T cells from PBMCs. Receptor source: a human donor with narcolepsy.

V is TRBV29-1 and J is TRBJ1-5; perhaps TRBD1 as D (5 bases). CDR1 is SQVTM, CDR2 ANQGSEA, per germline. The V and J ends lost 7 bases and 6 bases respectively, with 13 bases between them. This CDR3 has 12 amino acids. DNA of the CDR3: TGCAGCGCGGGGATGGGGGGTCAGCCCCAGCATTTT. It is translated as CSAGMGGQPQHF.

V and J are TRBV18 and TRBJ2-2, with D maybe TRBD1 (6 bases). V was clipped by 3 bases and J by 5 bases, with 16 bases between them. This CDR3 has 16 residues. From germline, CDR1 is KGHSH and CDR2 LQKENI. The CDR3 is CASSPNRDMRTGELFF. CDR3 bases: TGTGCCAGCTCACCCAACAGGGACATGAGAACCGGGGAGCTGTTTTTT.

The chain joins TRBV2 to TRBJ1-1; TRBD1 matches at 8 bases. The trim removed 6 bases at V and 0 bases at J, leaving 9 bases unmatched. The CDR3 runs to 16 residues. Germline loops: CDR1 SNHLY, CDR2 FYNNEI. The CDR3 DNA reads TGTGCCAGCAGACGCCAGGGGGCTATCATGAACACTGAAGCTTTCTTT. Protein sequence: CASRRQGAIMNTEAFF. The variable domain in full, completed from reference TRBV2 and TRBJ1-1, reads EPEVTQTPSHQVTQMGQEVILRCVPISNHLYFYWYRQILGQKVEFLVSFYNNEISEKSEIFDDQFSVERPDGSNFTLKIRSTKLEDSAMYFCASRRQGAIMNTEAFFGQGTRLTVV.

CDR3 DNA: TGTGCCAGTACCCAGACGAGGAGGGTCACAGATACGCAGTATTTT. Residues: CASTQTRRVTDTQYF. This chain connects TRBV19 to TRBJ2-3, with a weak D call TRBD2 (6 bases). The CDR3 sequence is 15 residues long. V gave up 7 bases and J gave up 2 bases, with 16 bases separating them. Germline V gene sequence: CDR1 LNHDA, CDR2 SQIVND (reference sequence). The complete variable domain, with remaining parts taken from reference TRBV19 and TRBJ2-3, reads DGGITQSPKYLFRKEGQNVTLSCEQNLNHDAMYWYRQDPGQGLRLIYYSQIVNDFQKGDIAEGYSVSREKKESFPLTVTSAQKNPTAFYLCASTQTRRVTDTQYFGPGTRLTVL.

The chain has TRBV4-1 and TRBJ2-1, with 12 bases aligning to TRBD1. The CDR3 length is 19 residues. The V and J ends lost 0 bases and 2 bases, in that order; junction bases with no gene match: 8. Per the germline V gene, CDR1 is MGHRA and CDR2 is YSYEKL. This chain's CDR3 is CASSQERDRGPLTYNEQFF. CDR3 bases: TGCGCCAGCAGCCAAGAACGGGACAGGGGGCCTTTGACCTACAATGAGCAGTTCTTC.

The rearrangement uses TRBV4-1 and TRBJ2-5; TRBD2 might be the D (5 bases). Per germline, CDR1 MGHRA and CDR2 YSYEKL. V was trimmed by 1 base and J by 5 bases, leaving 11 bases between them. CDR3 length equals 14 residues. CDR3 coding DNA: TGCGCCAGCAGCCAAGTGGTCTCGGGGGAGACCCAGTACTTC. Amino acid sequence: CASSQVVSGETQYF.

J is TRBJ1-2 and V is TRBV6-6, with a tentative D call TRBD1 (5 bases). The CDR3 contains 15 residues. CDR1 and CDR2 from the germline V gene are MNHNY and SVGAGI (reference sequence). V was pared by 5 bases and J by 6 bases, with 19 bases between. The CDR3 nucleotides are TGTGCCAGCAGTCTACCCACAGGTGGTAAGGATGGCTACACCTTC. This encodes CASSLPTGGKDGYTF.

The rearrangement uses TRBV5-4 and TRBJ2-2; 13 positions match TRBD2. This CDR3 is built from 18 residues. The V gene end was trimmed by 4 bases and the J gene end by 2 bases; junction bases not matched to a gene: 8. CDR1 and CDR2 from the germline V gene are SGHNT and YYREEE (reference sequence). In DNA, the CDR3 is TGTGCCAGCAGCCCGGGTGGGACTAGCGGGGCTAACACCGGGGAGCTGTTTTTT. This codes for CASSPGGTSGANTGELFF.

The V call is TRBV28, the J call TRBJ1-2, with TRBD1 identical over 7 bases. This CDR3 is built from 15 residues. The ends lost 4 bases at V and 1 base at J; junction bases unmatched: 6. The germline CDR1 and CDR2 sequences are MDHEN and SYDVKM. CDR3 DNA: TGTGCCAGCAGTTCTAGGGGGCGCATTAACTATGGCTACACCTTC. It translates to CASSSRGRINYGYTF.